The 24 T cell receptor beta chains in this list originate from one sample, sequenced in a study of blood T cell repertoires in COVID-19. Libraries were prepared by immunoSEQ multiplex PCR; TCRdb keeps only in-frame clonotypes and omits some of them. The sample has approximately 90,000 clones; approximately 82% are singletons. The sample taken for sequencing was peripheral blood. These receptors came from a man aged 55 to 70 with acute or convalescent COVID-19.

V and J are TRBV28 and TRBJ1-1; D might be TRBD1 (5 bases). Per germline, CDR1 MDHEN and CDR2 SYDVKM. CDR3 length: 14 residues. V dropped 5 bases and J dropped 5 bases, with 15 bases sitting between them. In nucleotides, the CDR3 is TGTGCCAGCAGTATCAACAAGGGGAGGACTGAAGCTTTCTTT. Protein sequence: CASSINKGRTEAFF.

The CDR3 is CASSLGASGGENIQYF. The CDR3 bases are TGTGCCAGCAGCTTAGGGGCTAGCGGGGGCGAAAACATTCAGTACTTC. V is TRBV7-2 and J is TRBJ2-4; 10 positions agree with TRBD2. This CDR3 contains 16 residues. Germline V CDR1 and CDR2: SGHTA, FQGNSA. V gave up 1 base and J gave up 5 bases; unmatched junction bases: 5.

V and J are TRBV19 and TRBJ2-6; D perhaps matches TRBD2 (5 bases). CDR1 LNHDA and CDR2 SQIVND come from the germline V gene (reference sequence). Trimming shortened V by 6 bases and J by 4 bases, and 16 bases separated the two germline ends. The CDR3 loop spans 16 amino acids. The CDR3, as DNA: TGTGCCAGTAGCAGAGGGAAGGGAGACGGGGCCAACGTCCTGACTTTC. Its translation: CASSRGKGDGANVLTF.

The rearrangement uses TRBV3-1 (or the pseudogene TRBV3-2) and TRBJ1-6; TRBD1 might be the D (5 bases). Trimming left V 1 base short and J 10 bases short, with 11 bases between. This CDR3 comprises 14 residues. Germline V gene sequence: CDR1 LGHDT, CDR2 YNNKEL (reference sequence). CDR3 bases: TGTGCCAGCAGCCAAGTAGGGGCGAAATCACCCCTCCACTTT. Protein sequence: CASSQVGAKSPLHF.

The rearrangement links TRBV14 to TRBJ2-1, with 7 nucleotides matching TRBD1. Germline V gives CDR1 SGHDN, CDR2 FVKESK. The CDR3 loop spans 14 amino acids. Germline trimming cut 0 bases from V and 8 bases from J; bases unmatched to any gene: 4. CDR3 residues: CASSQEQGLHEQFF. In DNA, the CDR3 is TGTGCCAGCAGCCAAGAACAGGGGTTACATGAGCAGTTCTTC.

The sample holds a few counts of this clone. The CDR3 sequence is CATSDGGTRDNEQFF. In DNA form, the CDR3 reads TGTGCCACCAGTGACGGGGGGACTAGAGATAATGAGCAGTTCTTC. The V gene is TRBV24-1, the J gene TRBJ2-1; 8 nucleotides line up with TRBD2. The ends lost 4 bases at V and 7 bases at J; junction bases unmatched: 8. The germline CDR1 and CDR2 sequences are KGHDR and SFDVKD. The CDR3 runs 15 residues.

The V gene is TRBV7-9, the J gene TRBJ2-5; TRBD1 aligns across 12 bases. V shed 5 bases, J shed 1 base, and the junction held 8 bases outside the gene matches. CDR3 length: 17 amino acids. CDR1 and CDR2 from the germline V gene are SEHNR and FQNEAQ (reference sequence). CDR3 amino acids: CASSPQWDRGPQETQYF. As DNA, the CDR3 is TGTGCCAGCAGCCCCCAGTGGGACAGGGGGCCCCAAGAGACCCAGTACTTC.

This chain joins TRBV11-1 and TRBJ2-7; D perhaps matches TRBD2 (5 bases). This CDR3 contains 14 residues. V gave up 0 bases and J gave up 4 bases, with 10 bases separating them. Germline V CDR1 and CDR2: SGHAT, FQDESV (reference sequence). The CDR3, as DNA: TGTGCCAGCAGCTTAGCAGGACCGGGGTACGAGCAGTACTTC. It yields the protein CASSLAGPGYEQYF.

V is TRBV6-6 and J is TRBJ2-2; 8 bases fit TRBD2. The CDR3 spans 15 residues. V was clipped by 10 bases and J by 0 bases; unmatched bases: 7. Per germline, CDR1 MNHNY and CDR2 SVGAGI (reference sequence). CDR3 DNA: TGTGCCACCTATCGCGGGGGGTCGAACACCGGGGAGCTGTTTTTT. Its protein product is CATYRGGSNTGELFF.

This chain connects TRBV7-8 to TRBJ1-1; D gene unclear. The CDR3 runs 14 residues. The germline gives CDR1 SGHVS, CDR2 FQNEAQ. Trimming stripped 2 bases from V and 5 bases from J, with 12 bases between. This chain's CDR3 is CASSLKAPGTEAFF. The CDR3 nucleotides read TGTGCCAGCAGCTTAAAGGCCCCGGGGACTGAAGCTTTCTTT.

The chain employs TRBV5-5 and TRBJ2-5; D is perhaps TRBD2 (6 bases). This CDR3 region has 15 residues. The ends were cut back, 4 bases at V and 2 bases at J, with 15 bases in the middle. Germline V lookup: CDR1 SGHKS, CDR2 YYEKEE (reference sequence). The CDR3 sequence is CASSLRGAEQETQYF. In nucleotides, the CDR3 is TGTGCCAGCAGCCTGCGCGGGGCAGAACAAGAGACCCAGTACTTC.

The chain is built from TRBV7-9 and TRBJ2-5; 12 positions agree with TRBD1. Germline values: CDR1 SEHNR, CDR2 FQNEAQ (reference sequence). The V segment lost 5 bases and the J segment 1 base; nucleotides outside the gene matches: 2. This CDR3 is built from 15 residues. The CDR3 coding sequence is TGTGCCAGCAGCGAGGGACAGGGGGCCCAAGAGACCCAGTACTTC. This encodes CASSEGQGAQETQYF.

Note on this clone: The junction differs from germline at one of its ends, possibly a read error. CDR3 coding DNA: TGTGCTAGCAGCTTAGGGAGCGGACTAAGCACAGATACGCAGTATTTT. Translation: CASSLGSGLSTDTQYF. This chain joins TRBV7-7 and TRBJ2-3, with D maybe TRBD2 (6 bases). Germline values: CDR1 SSHAT, CDR2 FNYEAQ (reference sequence). There are 16 residues in the CDR3.

The chain employs TRBV3-1 (or the pseudogene TRBV3-2) and TRBJ2-1, with TRBD2 matching over 8 bases. Germline V gene lookup returns CDR1 LGHDT and CDR2 YNNKEL (reference sequence). The ends lost 3 bases at V and 0 bases at J; junction bases unmatched: 4. The length of the CDR3 is 16 residues. CDR3 bases: TGTGCCAGCAGCCAGTTCGGGGGGGTCTCCTACAATGAGCAGTTCTTC. Residues: CASSQFGGVSYNEQFF.

This clone was found once. J is TRBJ1-1 and V is TRBV18; D call uncertain. Germline V gives CDR1 KGHSH, CDR2 LQKENI. The CDR3 loop spans 14 amino acids. Trimming left V 3 bases short and J 7 bases short, with 15 bases between. The CDR3 is CASSPLARQGEAFF. The CDR3 coding sequence is TGTGCCAGCTCACCCCTCGCGAGGCAAGGTGAAGCTTTCTTT.

This clone has only one observation. This sequence joins TRBV5-6 and TRBJ2-7; D call uncertain. The CDR3 has 12 amino acids. V dropped 0 bases and J dropped 7 bases, with 8 bases sitting between them. Per the germline V gene, CDR1 is SGHDT and CDR2 is YYEEEE. CDR3 region: CASSLGGLEQYF. The CDR3 coding sequence is TGTGCCAGCAGCTTGGGAGGTTTGGAGCAGTACTTC.

This clone came up once. The rearrangement uses TRBV28 and TRBJ2-7, with 10 bases identical to TRBD1. Germline-derived CDR1 and CDR2 are MDHEN and SYDVKM. Trimming removed 3 bases from V and 8 bases from J; junction bases left unmatched: 7. The CDR3 spans 14 residues. CDR3 in amino acids: CASSLKAGQGQQYV. The CDR3 DNA sequence: TGTGCCAGCAGTTTGAAAGCGGGACAGGGGCAGCAGTACGTC.

This rearrangement joins TRBV6-5 to TRBJ2-5; 7 nucleotides line up with TRBD1. This CDR3 comprises 14 residues. Germline trimming cut 6 bases from V and 5 bases from J; bases unmatched to any gene: 9. The germline V gene has CDR1 MNHEY and CDR2 SVGAGI. The CDR3: CASRLQGQTETQYF. The CDR3 nucleotides read TGTGCCAGCAGATTACAGGGGCAAACGGAGACCCAGTACTTC.

This clone appeared a few times. This chain joins TRBV5-5 and TRBJ1-2; D perhaps matches TRBD1 (5 bases). V was clipped by 4 bases and J by 2 bases, with 15 bases between them. The CDR3 covers 15 residues. CDR1 is SGHKS and CDR2 is YYEKEE in the germline V gene (reference sequence). The CDR3 region is CASSIRVGQNYGYTF. CDR3 bases: TGTGCCAGCAGCATCAGGGTAGGACAAAACTATGGCTACACCTTC.

This rearrangement joins TRBV2 to TRBJ1-5, with D unclear. This CDR3 is built from 13 residues. Per the germline V gene, CDR1 is SNHLY and CDR2 is FYNNEI. The germline V and J ends were trimmed by 6 bases and 8 bases, with 14 bases remaining between them. The CDR3 is CASSRWALKPQHF. The CDR3, as DNA: TGTGCCAGCAGCCGATGGGCACTCAAGCCCCAGCATTTT.

This rearrangement joins TRBV7-2 to TRBJ1-2; TRBD1 matches at 7 bases. With 5 bases clipped from V and 6 bases from J, the junction kept 6 bases outside the gene matches. The CDR3 is made up of 13 amino acids. From germline, CDR1 is SGHTA and CDR2 FQGNSA. The CDR3 is CASSPRQGHGYTF. CDR3 in DNA: TGTGCCAGCAGCCCTCGACAGGGTCATGGCTACACCTTC.

The chain employs TRBV9 and TRBJ2-1; D ambiguous. V dropped 0 bases and J dropped 5 bases, with 15 bases sitting between them. The CDR3 extends over 16 amino acids. In germline, CDR1 is SGDLS, CDR2 YYNGEE. Here the CDR3 DNA reads TGTGCCAGCAGCGTAGGTAGAGTACGACTTGACAATGAGCAGTTCTTC. Amino acid sequence: CASSVGRVRLDNEQFF.

This chain links TRBV9 with TRBJ2-3, with D perhaps matching TRBD1 (5 bases). CDR1 and CDR2 from the germline V gene are SGDLS and YYNGEE. There are 13 residues in the CDR3. Trimming took off 0 bases at V and 4 bases at J, with 6 bases between the two ends. CDR3 sequence reads: CASSVAGSDTQYF. The CDR3 coding sequence is TGTGCCAGCAGCGTAGCAGGGTCAGATACGCAGTATTTT. The full variable domain, rest sourced from reference TRBV9 and TRBJ2-3, is DSGVTQTPKHLITATGQRVTLRCSPRSGDLSVYWYQQSLDQGLQFLIQYYNGEERAKGNILERFSAQQFPDLHSELNLSSLELGDSALYFCASSVAGSDTQYFGPGTRLTVL.

The V call is TRBV4-3, the J call TRBJ1-2; 8 positions match TRBD1. The CDR3 totals 18 residues. Germline V gene lookup returns CDR1 LGHNA and CDR2 YSLEER. V was pared by 4 bases and J by 8 bases, with 21 bases of the junction left unmatched. CDR3 residues: CASSPLGQEILSGGGYTF. The DNA for the CDR3 is TGCGCCAGCAGCCCACTGGGACAGGAAATTCTGTCCGGTGGGGGCTACACCTTC.